Presented here are 18 T cell receptor beta chains from one specimen sequenced in a study of spatial heterogeneity in lung cancer. Time point denoted: blood at routine non-recurrence follow-up after resection. TCRdb processed the 5' RACE reads anew with MiXCR; each CDR3 protein has one entry. Found here are approximately 110,000 distinct CDR3 sequences, 10% to 14% of them singletons; the top ten hold more than 20%. This sample comprised PBMCs, obtained at follow-up. These receptors were obtained from a female donor with early-stage non-small cell lung cancer.

This clonotype occurred many times. The chain carries TRBV2 and TRBJ2-1; 8 nucleotides match TRBD1. The ends lost 6 bases at V and 6 bases at J; junction bases unmatched: 7. This CDR3 contains 14 residues. Germline V CDR1 and CDR2: SNHLY, FYNNEI. CDR3 nucleotides: TGTGCCAGCAGGGGGACAGGCCTAGGCAATGAGCAGTTCTTC. Residues: CASRGTGLGNEQFF. The whole variable domain, filled in from reference TRBV2 and TRBJ2-1, reads EPEVTQTPSHQVTQMGQEVILRCVPISNHLYFYWYRQILGQKVEFLVSFYNNEISEKSEIFDDQFSVERPDGSNFTLKIRSTKLEDSAMYFCASRGTGLGNEQFFGPGTRLTVL.

This clonotype was counted at least ten times. The chain has TRBV7-9 and TRBJ2-1; 8 bases align to TRBD2. Germline V gives CDR1 SEHNR, CDR2 FQNEAQ (reference sequence). The CDR3 contains 16 residues. V trimming: 5 bases; J trimming: 2 bases; junction bases outside the gene matches: 8. CDR3 sequence: CASSARLAGPYNEQFF. CDR3 in DNA: TGTGCCAGCAGCGCCCGGCTAGCGGGTCCCTACAATGAGCAGTTCTTC.

The rearrangement joins TRBV3-1 to TRBJ2-3; tentative D call: TRBD2 (5 bases). Germline-derived CDR1 and CDR2 are LGHDT and YNNKEL (reference sequence). V was cut by 0 bases and J by 2 bases, with 9 bases left in between. The CDR3 runs to 15 residues. The CDR3 sequence is CASSQELLATDTQYF. CDR3 coding DNA: TGTGCCAGCAGCCAAGAGCTGCTAGCCACAGATACGCAGTATTTT.

Turning to this clonotype: This may stem from a read error, because a much larger clone lies one nucleotide away. The missing conserved phenylalanine or tryptophan at the end of this CDR3 makes a read error likely. CDR3 in DNA: TGTGCCAGCAGCCCCGCATCAACTGATACGCAGTATTCT. Its translation is CASSPASTDTQYS. The chain is built from TRBV28 and TRBJ2-3; D ambiguous. The CDR3 has 13 residues. Germline V gives CDR1 MDHEN, CDR2 SYDVKM. The V end was cut by 6 bases, the J end by 6 bases, with 13 bases between.

This clonotype came up a few times. The gene calls are TRBV12-3 or TRBV12-4 and TRBJ1-2; TRBD1 might be the D (5 bases). Between the trimmed V and J ends, which lost 5 bases and 4 bases, there was a span of 23 bases. The CDR3 covers 17 residues. The CDR3 reads CASSPFGGTAGTYGYTF. CDR3 sequence (DNA): TGTGCCAGCAGTCCTTTTGGCGGGACGGCCGGTACCTATGGCTACACCTTC.

This clonotype was detected many times. The chain combines TRBV19 with TRBJ1-2; no clear D. V was shortened by 5 bases and J by 4 bases, with 17 bases between the two germline ends. Germline values: CDR1 LNHDA, CDR2 SQIVND (reference sequence). The length of the CDR3 is 15 residues. The CDR3 region is CASSSQTSTIYGYTF. The CDR3 DNA reads as TGTGCCAGTAGTTCCCAGACCTCTACCATCTATGGCTACACCTTC.

This clonotype has only a few counts. The J gene is TRBJ2-7, the V gene TRBV28; no reliable D call. V lost 6 bases and J lost 3, with 9 bases in between. This CDR3 contains 12 residues. CDR1 MDHEN and CDR2 SYDVKM come from the germline V gene. CDR3 region: CASSPPYYEQYF. In DNA form, the CDR3 reads TGTGCCAGCAGCCCTCCCTACTACGAGCAGTACTTC.

The gene calls are TRBV19 and TRBJ2-2; weak D call: TRBD2 (6 bases). Germline loops: CDR1 LNHDA, CDR2 SQIVND (reference sequence). This CDR3 is 13 amino acids long. V was cut by 3 bases and J by 6 bases, with 8 bases left in between. As DNA, the CDR3 is TGTGCCAGTAGTATTCCGGGAGCCGGGGAGCTGTTTTTT. This translates into CASSIPGAGELFF. Full variable domain (missing parts from reference TRBV19 and TRBJ2-2): DGGITQSPKYLFRKEGQNVTLSCEQNLNHDAMYWYRQDPGQGLRLIYYSQIVNDFQKGDIAEGYSVSREKKESFPLTVTSAQKNPTAFYLCASSIPGAGELFFGEGSRLTVL.

Ten or more counts support this clonotype. The J gene is TRBJ2-7, the V gene TRBV5-1, with 9 bases matching TRBD2. With 4 bases clipped from V and 4 bases from J, the junction kept 9 bases outside the gene matches. Germline lookup yields CDR1 SGHRS and CDR2 YFSETQ. CDR3 size: 15 residues. Written as DNA, the CDR3 is TGCGCCAGCAGCGTCCACGGGACTAGCTTTTACGAGCAGTACTTC. As protein: CASSVHGTSFYEQYF.

The CDR3: CASSSSGRARGVFTDTQYF. CDR3 sequence (DNA): TGTGCCAGCAGTTCTAGCGGGAGGGCCCGGGGAGTATTCACAGATACGCAGTATTTT. The chain joins TRBV28 to TRBJ2-3; 12 positions agree with TRBD2. Germline V gene data show CDR1 as MDHEN and CDR2 as SYDVKM. The CDR3 is made up of 19 amino acids. V trimming: 4 bases; J trimming: 2 bases; junction bases outside the gene matches: 13.

The V and J genes are TRBV4-1 and TRBJ1-4, with 7 bases lining up with TRBD1. This CDR3 comprises 19 residues. V gave up 0 bases and J gave up 0 bases; unmatched junction bases: 10. Germline V gives CDR1 MGHRA, CDR2 YSYEKL. CDR3 in DNA: TGCGCCAGCAGCCAAGACCGACTAAGGGGGCCTTCAACTAATGAAAAACTGTTTTTT. Its translation: CASSQDRLRGPSTNEKLFF.

This clonotype has more than one count but fewer than ten. The CDR3 here is CASSVELRGNEQFF. CDR3 sequence (DNA): TGTGCCAGCAGCGTAGAACTGCGGGGTAATGAGCAGTTCTTC. V usage is TRBV9 and J usage is TRBJ2-1; a weak D match, TRBD2 (6 bases). The CDR3 is 14 amino acids. Trimming removed 0 bases at V and 7 bases at J, with 11 bases between. In germline, CDR1 is SGDLS, CDR2 YYNGEE. Full variable domain (remainder filled in from reference TRBV9 and TRBJ2-1): DSGVTQTPKHLITATGQRVTLRCSPRSGDLSVYWYQQSLDQGLQFLIQYYNGEERAKGNILERFSAQQFPDLHSELNLSSLELGDSALYFCASSVELRGNEQFFGPGTRLTVL.

The chain employs TRBV7-4 and TRBJ2-2, with D perhaps TRBD2 (5 bases). V was pared by 5 bases and J by 5 bases, with 15 bases between. Germline V gene data show CDR1 as SGHVT and CDR2 as SQSDAQ. The length of the CDR3 is 15 residues. CDR3 DNA sequence: TGTGCCAGCAGCCCTGACGAGCGGAGGACCGGGGAGCTGTTTTTT. Translated, it gives CASSPDERRTGELFF.

This clonotype was counted at least ten times. The genes are TRBV12-3 or TRBV12-4 and TRBJ1-5; D call uncertain. The ends were cut back, 8 bases at V and 6 bases at J, with 8 bases in the middle. This CDR3 comprises 11 residues. CDR3 region: CASGWGQPQHF. The DNA for the CDR3 is TGTGCCAGCGGATGGGGTCAGCCCCAGCATTTT.

This clonotype was detected ten times or more. V gene TRBV7-3 combines with J gene TRBJ2-6, with TRBD1 as a possible D gene (6 bases). CDR1 is SGHTA and CDR2 is FQGTGA in the germline V gene. V was clipped by 5 bases and J by 0 bases, with 17 bases between them. The CDR3 has 18 amino acids. The CDR3 nucleotides read TGTGCCAGCAGCCCTCGGACAGTATCCGGCTCTGGGGCCAACGTCCTGACTTTC. Protein product: CASSPRTVSGSGANVLTF.

This clonotype appeared a few times. This chain joins TRBV5-1 and TRBJ2-3, with TRBD2 as a possible D gene (6 bases). Trimming removed 4 bases at V and 1 base at J, with 10 bases between. This CDR3 has 14 residues. The germline gives CDR1 SGHRS, CDR2 YFSETQ. In DNA, the CDR3 is TGCGCCAGCAGCAGGCGGGATCGCACAGATACGCAGTATTTT. The encoded protein is CASSRRDRTDTQYF. The complete variable domain, with remaining parts taken from reference TRBV5-1 and TRBJ2-3, reads KAGVTQTPRYLIKTRGQQVTLSCSPISGHRSVSWYQQTPGQGLQFLFEYFSETQRNKGNFPGRFSGRQFSNSRSEMNVSTLELGDSALYLCASSRRDRTDTQYFGPGTRLTVL.

This clonotype was counted many times. The gene calls are TRBV7-3 and TRBJ2-1, with 12 bases identical to TRBD2. The CDR3 is 15 residues long. Germline-derived CDR1 and CDR2 are SGHTA and FQGTGA. The J segment lost 6 bases and the V segment lost 6 bases, leaving 6 bases of the junction unmatched. CDR3 coding DNA: TGTGCCAGCAGGTCCGGACTAGCGGGAATCAATGAGCAGTTCTTC. Translating it yields CASRSGLAGINEQFF. The variable domain in full, completed from reference TRBV7-3 and TRBJ2-1, reads GAGVSQTPSNKVTEKGKYVELRCDPISGHTALYWYRQSLGQGPEFLIYFQGTGAADDSGLPNDRFFAVRPEGSVSTLKIQRTERGDSAVYLCASRSGLAGINEQFFGPGTRLTVL.

V and J are TRBV3-1 and TRBJ1-6; D uncertain. V dropped 1 base and J dropped 10 bases, with 14 bases sitting between them. The CDR3 is 15 amino acids. CDR1 LGHDT and CDR2 YNNKEL come from the germline V gene (reference sequence). The CDR3, as DNA: TGTGCCAGCAGCCAAGGGTCGGGGTACGACTCACCCCTCCACTTT. This gives the protein CASSQGSGYDSPLHF.